This paragraph covers one T cell receptor (beta chain) sequence. This entry is derived from a study of blood T cell repertoires in COVID-19. Study information: The study drew acute and convalescent COVID-19 samples from the United States, Italy and Spain. Sample material is recorded as cDNA or gDNA derived from T cells, B-cell-depleted T cells, or PBMCs.

Per germline, CDR1 MNHEY and CDR2 SMNVEV (reference sequence). The CDR3 covers 14 residues. Germline trimming cut 6 bases from V and 3 bases from J; bases unmatched to any gene: 5. Under the authors' procedure: Nucleated cell counts were estimated from reference gene primer amplification. This table comes from immunoSEQ multiplex PCR, and its TCRdb copy is limited to in-frame clones, with some not included. V and J calls and clone size are as listed in that table; D and trimming were resolved from the DNA. The sample has tens of thousands of clones; roughly four fifths are singletons. Sequenced: peripheral blood. The chain joins TRBV27 to TRBJ2-3; TRBD2 matches at 8 bases. The receptor was isolated from a man aged 50-59 years with active or convalescent COVID-19. In DNA form, the CDR3 reads TGTGCCAGCAGGGACCCGGGGGGGACAGATACGCAGTATTTT. Translated, it gives CASRDPGGTDTQYF.